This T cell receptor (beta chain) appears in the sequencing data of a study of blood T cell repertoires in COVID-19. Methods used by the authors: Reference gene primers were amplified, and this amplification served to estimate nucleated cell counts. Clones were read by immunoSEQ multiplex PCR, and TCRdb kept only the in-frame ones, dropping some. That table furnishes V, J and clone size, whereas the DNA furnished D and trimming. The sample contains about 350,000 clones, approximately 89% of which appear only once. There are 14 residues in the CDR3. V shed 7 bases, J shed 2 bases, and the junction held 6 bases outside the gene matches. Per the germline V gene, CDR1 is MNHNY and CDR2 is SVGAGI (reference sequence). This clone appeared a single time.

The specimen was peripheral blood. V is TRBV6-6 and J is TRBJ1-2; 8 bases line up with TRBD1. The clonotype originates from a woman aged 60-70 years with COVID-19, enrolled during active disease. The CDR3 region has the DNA TGTGCCAGCACCAGACAGGGGTTAAACTATGGCTACACCTTC. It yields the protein CASTRQGLNYGYTF.